This section outlines one TCR beta chain sequence together with its context. The junction departs from the called germline gene at one end, perhaps through a read error. The CDR3 length is 14 residues. Germline lookup yields CDR1 MNHEY and CDR2 SVGEGT. This sample is drawn from a study of metastatic and nonmetastatic thyroid tumors. The wider study: Thyroid patients, malignant and benign, had repertoires compared across blood and tumor or nodule tissue.

There were no patients who had received any treatment before thyroid surgery. TCRdb reanalyzed the PCR reads via MiXCR. In the table there are more than 65,000 clones, approximately 15% of which are singletons. The chain joins TRBV6-2 or TRBV6-3 to TRBJ2-7, with D possibly being TRBD1 or TRBD2 (5 bases each). The TCR sequence derives from a male donor with papillary thyroid cancer or a benign thyroid nodule (not recorded which). Some clones in this sample may be carry-over from other donors' samples. What was sequenced was blood. The CDR3 nucleotides are TGCGCCAGCAACGAGGGGTCCATCCCCTACGAGCAGTACTTC. This codes for CASNEGSIPYEQYF.